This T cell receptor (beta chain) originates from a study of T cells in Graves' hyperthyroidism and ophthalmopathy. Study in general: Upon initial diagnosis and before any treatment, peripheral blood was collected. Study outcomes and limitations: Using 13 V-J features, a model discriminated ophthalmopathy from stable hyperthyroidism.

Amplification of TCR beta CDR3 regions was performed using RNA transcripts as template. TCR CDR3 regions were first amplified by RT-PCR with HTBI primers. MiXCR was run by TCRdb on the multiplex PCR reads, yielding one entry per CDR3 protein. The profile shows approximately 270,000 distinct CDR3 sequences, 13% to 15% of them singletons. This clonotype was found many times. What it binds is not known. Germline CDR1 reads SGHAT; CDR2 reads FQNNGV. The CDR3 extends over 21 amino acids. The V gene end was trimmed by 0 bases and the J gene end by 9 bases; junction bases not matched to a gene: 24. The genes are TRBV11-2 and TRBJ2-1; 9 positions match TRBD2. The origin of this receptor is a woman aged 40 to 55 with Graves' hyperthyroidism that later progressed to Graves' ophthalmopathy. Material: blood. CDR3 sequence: CASSLDLPLAGESYSLIEQFF. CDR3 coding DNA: TGTGCCAGCAGCTTAGATCTACCTTTAGCGGGAGAGAGCTATTCTTTGATTGAGCAGTTCTTC.